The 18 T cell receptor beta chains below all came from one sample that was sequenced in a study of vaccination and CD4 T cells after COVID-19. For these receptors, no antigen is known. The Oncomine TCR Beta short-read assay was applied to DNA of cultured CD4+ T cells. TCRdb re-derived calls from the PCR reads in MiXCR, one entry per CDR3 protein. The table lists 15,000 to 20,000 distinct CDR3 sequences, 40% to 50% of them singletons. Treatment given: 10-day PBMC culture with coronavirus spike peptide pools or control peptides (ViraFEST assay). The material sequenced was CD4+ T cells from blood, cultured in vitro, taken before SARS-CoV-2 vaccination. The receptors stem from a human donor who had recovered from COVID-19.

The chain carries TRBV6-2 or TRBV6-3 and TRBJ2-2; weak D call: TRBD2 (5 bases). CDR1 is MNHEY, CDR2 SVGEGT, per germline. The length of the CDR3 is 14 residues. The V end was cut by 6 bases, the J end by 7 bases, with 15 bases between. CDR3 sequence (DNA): TGTGCCAGCAGCCCCAGCCCACTAGTCGGGGAGCTGTTTTTT. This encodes CASSPSPLVGELFF.

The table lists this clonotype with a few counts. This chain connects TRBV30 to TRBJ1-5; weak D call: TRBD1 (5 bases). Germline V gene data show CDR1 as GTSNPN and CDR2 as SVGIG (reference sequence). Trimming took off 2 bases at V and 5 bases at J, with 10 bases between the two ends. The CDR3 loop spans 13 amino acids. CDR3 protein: CAWSKGRDQPQHF. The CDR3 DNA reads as TGTGCCTGGAGTAAGGGGCGGGATCAGCCCCAGCATTTT.

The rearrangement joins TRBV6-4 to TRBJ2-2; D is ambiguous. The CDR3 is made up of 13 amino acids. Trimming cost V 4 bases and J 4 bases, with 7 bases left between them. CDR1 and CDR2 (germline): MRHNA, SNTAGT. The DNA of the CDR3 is TGTGCCAGCAGTGCTAGTCGCACCGGGGAGCTGTTTTTT. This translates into CASSASRTGELFF.

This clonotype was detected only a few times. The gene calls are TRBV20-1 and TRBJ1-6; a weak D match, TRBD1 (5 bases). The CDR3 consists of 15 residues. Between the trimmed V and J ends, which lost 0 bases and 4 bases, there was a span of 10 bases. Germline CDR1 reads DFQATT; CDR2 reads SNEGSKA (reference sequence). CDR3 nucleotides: TGCAGTGCTAGAGAGAGACAGACGTATAATTCACCCCTCCACTTT. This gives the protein CSARERQTYNSPLHF.

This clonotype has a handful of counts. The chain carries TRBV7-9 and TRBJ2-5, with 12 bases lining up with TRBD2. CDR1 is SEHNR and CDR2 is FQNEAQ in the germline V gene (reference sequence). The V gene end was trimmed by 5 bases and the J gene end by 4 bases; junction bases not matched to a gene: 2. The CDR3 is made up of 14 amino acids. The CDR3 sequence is CASSRGLAGETQYF. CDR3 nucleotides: TGTGCCAGCAGCCGGGGACTAGCGGGAGAGACCCAGTACTTC.

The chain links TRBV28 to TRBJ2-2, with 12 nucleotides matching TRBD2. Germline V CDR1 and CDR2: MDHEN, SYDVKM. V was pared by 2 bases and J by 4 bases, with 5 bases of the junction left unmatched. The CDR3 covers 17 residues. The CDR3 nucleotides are TGTGCCAGCAGTTTACCCGGACTAGCGGGAAGCACCGGGGAGCTGTTTTTT. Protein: CASSLPGLAGSTGELFF.

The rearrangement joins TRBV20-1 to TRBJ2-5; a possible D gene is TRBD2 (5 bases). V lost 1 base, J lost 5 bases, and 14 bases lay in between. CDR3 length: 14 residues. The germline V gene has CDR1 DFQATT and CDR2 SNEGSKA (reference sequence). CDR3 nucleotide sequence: TGCAGTGCTAGAGTTGACGGGAATAGGGAGACCCAGTACTTC. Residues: CSARVDGNRETQYF.

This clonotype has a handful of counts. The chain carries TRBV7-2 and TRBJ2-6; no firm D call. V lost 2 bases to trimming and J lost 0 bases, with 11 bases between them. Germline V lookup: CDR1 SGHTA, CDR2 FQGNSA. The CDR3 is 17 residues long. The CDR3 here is CASSLSASLSGANVLTF. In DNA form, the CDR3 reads TGTGCCAGCAGCTTATCGGCTAGTCTCTCTGGGGCCAACGTCCTGACTTTC.

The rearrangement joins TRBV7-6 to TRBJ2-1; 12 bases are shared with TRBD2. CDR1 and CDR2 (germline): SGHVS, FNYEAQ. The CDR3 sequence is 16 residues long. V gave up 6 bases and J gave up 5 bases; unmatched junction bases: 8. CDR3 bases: TGTGCCAGCAGTTGGGGAGGACTAGCGGGAAACAATGAGCAGTTCTTC. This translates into CASSWGGLAGNNEQFF.

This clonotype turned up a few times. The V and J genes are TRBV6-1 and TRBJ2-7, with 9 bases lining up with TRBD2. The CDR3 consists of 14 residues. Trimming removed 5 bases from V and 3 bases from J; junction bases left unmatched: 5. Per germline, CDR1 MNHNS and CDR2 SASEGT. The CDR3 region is CASSLNSGGYEQYF. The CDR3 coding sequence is TGTGCCAGCAGTCTTAATAGCGGGGGCTACGAGCAGTACTTC.

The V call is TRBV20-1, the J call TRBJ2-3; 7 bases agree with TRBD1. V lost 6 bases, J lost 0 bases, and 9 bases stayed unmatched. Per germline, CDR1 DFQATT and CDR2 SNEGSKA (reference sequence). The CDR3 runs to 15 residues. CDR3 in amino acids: CSANPTGPSTDTQYF. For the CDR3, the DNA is TGCAGTGCAAACCCGACAGGGCCTAGCACAGATACGCAGTATTTT.

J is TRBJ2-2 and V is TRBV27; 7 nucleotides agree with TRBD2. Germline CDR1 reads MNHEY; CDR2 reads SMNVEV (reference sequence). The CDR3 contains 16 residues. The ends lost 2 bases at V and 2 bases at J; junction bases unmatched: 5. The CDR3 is CASSLRGRENTGELFF. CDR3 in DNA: TGTGCCAGCAGTTTAAGAGGGAGGGAAAACACCGGGGAGCTGTTTTTT.

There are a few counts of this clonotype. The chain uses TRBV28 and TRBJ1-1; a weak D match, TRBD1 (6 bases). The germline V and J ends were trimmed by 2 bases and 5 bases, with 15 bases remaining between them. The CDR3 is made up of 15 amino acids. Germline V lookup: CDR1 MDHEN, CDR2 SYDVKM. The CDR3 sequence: CASSLDPGARTEAFF. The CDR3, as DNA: TGTGCCAGCAGTTTAGACCCGGGGGCGCGAACTGAAGCTTTCTTT. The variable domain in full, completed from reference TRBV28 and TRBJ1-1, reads DVKVTQSSRYLVKRTGEKVFLECVQDMDHENMFWYRQDPGLGLRLIYFSYDVKMKEKGDIPEGYSVSREKKERFSLILESASTNQTSMYLCASSLDPGARTEAFFGQGTRLTVV.

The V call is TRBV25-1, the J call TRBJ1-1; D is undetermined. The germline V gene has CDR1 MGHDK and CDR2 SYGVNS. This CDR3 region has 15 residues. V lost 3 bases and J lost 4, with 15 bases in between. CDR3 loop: CASSEVRVRGTEAFF. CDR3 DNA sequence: TGTGCCAGCAGTGAGGTCCGGGTGCGGGGCACTGAAGCTTTCTTT.

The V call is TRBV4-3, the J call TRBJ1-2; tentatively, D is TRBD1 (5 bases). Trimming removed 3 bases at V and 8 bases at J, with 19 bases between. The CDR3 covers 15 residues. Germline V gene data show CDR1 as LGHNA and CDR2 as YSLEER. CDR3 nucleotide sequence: TGCGCCAGCAGCCAGTCCAGGGCCCCCCTGACGGGCTACACCTTC. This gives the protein CASSQSRAPLTGYTF.

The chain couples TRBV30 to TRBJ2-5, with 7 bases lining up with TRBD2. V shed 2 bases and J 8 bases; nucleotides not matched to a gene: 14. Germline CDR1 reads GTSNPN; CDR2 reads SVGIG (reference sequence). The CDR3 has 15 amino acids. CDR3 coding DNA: TGTGCCTGGAGTCCCCAGGGAGCGGGGTATATAACCCAGTACTTC. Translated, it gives CAWSPQGAGYITQYF.

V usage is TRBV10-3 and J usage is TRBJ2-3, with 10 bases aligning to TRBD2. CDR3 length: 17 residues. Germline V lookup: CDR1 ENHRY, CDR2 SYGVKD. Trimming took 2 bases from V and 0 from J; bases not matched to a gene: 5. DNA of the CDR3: TGTGCCATCAGTGAGGCACTAGCGGGGTCTAGCACAGATACGCAGTATTTT. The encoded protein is CAISEALAGSSTDTQYF.

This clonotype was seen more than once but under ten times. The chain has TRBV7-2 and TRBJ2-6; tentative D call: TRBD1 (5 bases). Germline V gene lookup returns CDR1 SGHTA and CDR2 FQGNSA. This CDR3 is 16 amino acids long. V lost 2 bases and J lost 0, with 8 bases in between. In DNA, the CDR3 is TGTGCCAGCAGCTTAATCAGGGCCTCTGGGGCCAACGTCCTGACTTTC. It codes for CASSLIRASGANVLTF. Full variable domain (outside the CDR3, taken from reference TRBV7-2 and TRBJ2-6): GAGVSQSPSNKVTEKGKDVELRCDPISGHTALYWYRQSLGQGLEFLIYFQGNSAPDKSGLPSDRFSAERTGGSVSTLTIQRTQQEDSAVYLCASSLIRASGANVLTFGAGSRLTVL.